The rows below give T cell receptor beta chains drawn from one sample of a study of T cells in Graves' hyperthyroidism and ophthalmopathy. TCRdb independently ran MiXCR on the multiplex PCR reads; one entry per CDR3 protein. Of approximately 640,000 distinct CDR3 sequences listed, roughly 17% are singletons. The specimen sequenced was blood. The receptors shown here come from a man in his fifties or sixties with Graves' hyperthyroidism. Both conserved end residues are part of each CDR3.

j_call | v_call | cdr3_aa
TRBJ1-3 | TRBV10-3 | CAISDVDRVSGNTIYF
TRBJ1-1 | TRBV19 | CASRMDSPNTEAFF
TRBJ2-7 | TRBV4-3 | CASSQGDYYEQYF
TRBJ1-5 | TRBV19 | CASSIVRTSNQPQHF
TRBJ2-5 | TRBV28 | CASLGETQYF
TRBJ2-5 | TRBV28 | CASSLHRQGEETQYF
TRBJ1-5 | TRBV19 | CASSAGQPQHF
TRBJ2-1 | TRBV5-1 | CASSLFDRERNEQFF
TRBJ2-7 | TRBV7-9 | CASSLVHEQYF
TRBJ2-7 | TRBV15 | CATSRVGGSSYEQYF
TRBJ2-1 | TRBV19 | CASSIGGSGNDEQFF
TRBJ2-1 | TRBV18 | CASSPRAGDNEQFF
TRBJ2-2 | TRBV24-1 | CATSEPFLGTGELFF
TRBJ2-2 | TRBV19 | CASSTTSGITGELFF
TRBJ2-2 | TRBV6-2/TRBV6-3 | CASSYSQGTTGELFF
TRBJ2-6 | TRBV12-3/TRBV12-4 | CASAQNSGANVLTF
TRBJ2-7 | TRBV7-9 | CASSRTNAEQYF
TRBJ2-7 | TRBV4-1 | CASSPVGVSYEQYF
TRBJ2-7 | TRBV11-2 | CASSPNRGRLEQYF
TRBJ2-1 | TRBV7-3 | CASSLTGPSGSSYNEQFF
TRBJ2-5 | TRBV15 | CATSRDEGLAAQETQYF
TRBJ1-5 | TRBV12-3/TRBV12-4 | CASSGFNQPQHF
TRBJ1-1 | TRBV20-1 | CSARGPQEYYAEAFF
TRBJ2-4 | TRBV6-2/TRBV6-3 | CASSYSPGRGVAKNIQYF
TRBJ2-2 | TRBV9 | CASSVVGTTGGELFF
TRBJ1-5 | TRBV27 | CASSLSASGQPQHF
TRBJ1-5 | TRBV5-1 | CASSTGQGHEPQHF
TRBJ2-5 | TRBV28 | CASTPRGAAQETQYF
TRBJ2-3 | TRBV24-1 | CATTLRDTHTDTQYF
TRBJ1-2 | TRBV6-1 | CASSDRGAANYGYTF
TRBJ2-6 | TRBV20-1 | CSAETLAGANVLTF
TRBJ2-1 | TRBV24-1 | CATSAIRGTYNEQFF
TRBJ1-2 | TRBV7-6 | CASSTGQGGDGYTF
TRBJ2-2 | TRBV4-2 | CASSPPVLAAEPNTGELFF
TRBJ2-1 | TRBV3-1 | CASSQGEGQDEQFF
TRBJ2-2 | TRBV29-1 | CSVLTSGSLNTGELFF
TRBJ1-2 | TRBV20-1 | CSKRAPPHYGYTF
TRBJ2-1 | TRBV10-2 | CASLDGRGFNEQFF
TRBJ2-2 | TRBV28 | CASITDRSSINTGELFF
TRBJ2-3 | TRBV5-1 | CASSRVSGAARDTQYF
TRBJ2-7 | TRBV6-9 | CASRLDSHYEQYF
TRBJ1-5 | TRBV12-3/TRBV12-4 | CASSRDRVGNQPQHF
TRBJ2-1 | TRBV29-1 | CSADLRRASGNEQFF
TRBJ2-7 | TRBV5-1 | CASSLTGQGAHEQYF
TRBJ1-5 | TRBV24-1 | CATSDPDRGGQPQHF
TRBJ2-2 | TRBV5-1 | CASSSGQGDTGELFF
TRBJ2-1 | TRBV3-1 | CASSQDRILAGSYNEQFF
TRBJ2-7 | TRBV28 | CASSFQGGTDEQYF
TRBJ1-3 | TRBV30 | CAWSGPSSGNTIYF
TRBJ2-5 | TRBV2 | CASSVPIGRQETQYF
TRBJ1-5 | TRBV6-6 | CASSYSTPSYSNQPQHF